This T cell receptor beta chain stems from a study of cytomegalovirus exposure and HLA in healthy donors. V was shortened by 5 bases and J by 4 bases, with 17 bases between the two germline ends. The CDR3 spans 15 residues. CDR1 and CDR2 (germline): LNHNV, YYDKDF (reference sequence). A note on this clone: This CDR3 is also generated by other DNA sequences in the sample.

Primers included in the PCR were 60 Vbeta and 13 Jbeta primers. Measured with immunoSEQ multiplex PCR; TCRdb has only the in-frame clones, and not every one. The repertoire includes 160,000 or so clones, roughly 80% of them detected once, and more than 0.5% sits in the top ten. The sample consisted of PBMCs. The V call is TRBV15, the J call TRBJ2-5; D is tentatively TRBD1 or TRBD2 (6 bases each). This TCR was sampled from a woman aged 45-59 years in good health and CMV-seronegative. The CDR3, as DNA: TGTGCCACCAGCCGAGGGGGGCAGGGCCGAGAGACCCAGTACTTC. It codes for CATSRGGQGRETQYF. Variable domain in full (rest from reference TRBV15 and TRBJ2-5): DAMVIQNPRYQVTQFGKPVTLSCSQTLNHNVMYWYQQKSSQAPKLLFHYYDKDFNNEADTPDNFQSRRPNTSFCFLDIRSPGLGDTAMYLCATSRGGQGRETQYFGPGTRLLVL.